This TCR beta chain came from a study of cytomegalovirus exposure and HLA in healthy donors. Background on the study: Earlier, 150 million to 200 million T cells were analyzed, and 117 million unique TCR beta sequences were found among them. Study results and caveats: Most of the CMV-associated TCR beta chains (in a later analysis) appeared to be HLA-restricted. Rarity marked most TCR sequences, yet some public TCRs occurred in many donors.

The PCR used 60 Vbeta and 13 Jbeta primers. The data were produced by immunoSEQ multiplex PCR, yet TCRdb's version contains in-frame clones alone and is incomplete. The sample yields 40,000 to 55,000 clones, about 73% seen once. As concerns this clone: The target antigen is unknown.

The clonotype originates from a woman aged 30 to 39 in good health and CMV-seronegative. Material for sequencing was PBMCs.

CDR3 region: CASAPNLRSSYNSPLHF. In nucleotides, the CDR3 is TGTGCCAGCGCCCCCAACTTGAGGAGCTCCTATAATTCACCCCTCCACTTT. The genes are TRBV4-2 and TRBJ1-6; D not certain. V was shortened by 8 bases and J by 0 bases, with 17 bases between the two germline ends. Germline CDR1 is LGHNA and CDR2 is YNFKEQ. CDR3 length: 17 amino acids.